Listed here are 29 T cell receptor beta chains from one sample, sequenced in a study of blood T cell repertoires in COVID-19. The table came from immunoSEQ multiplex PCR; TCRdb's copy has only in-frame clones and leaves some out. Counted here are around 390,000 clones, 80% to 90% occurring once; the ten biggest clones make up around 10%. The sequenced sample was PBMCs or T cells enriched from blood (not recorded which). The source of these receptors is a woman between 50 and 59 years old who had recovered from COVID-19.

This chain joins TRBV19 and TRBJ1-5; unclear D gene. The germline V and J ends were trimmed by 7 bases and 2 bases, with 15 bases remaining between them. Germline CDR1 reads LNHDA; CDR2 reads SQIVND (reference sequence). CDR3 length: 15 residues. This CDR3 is CASNLAGYGNQPQHF. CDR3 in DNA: TGTGCCAGTAATTTGGCGGGGTATGGCAATCAGCCCCAGCATTTT.

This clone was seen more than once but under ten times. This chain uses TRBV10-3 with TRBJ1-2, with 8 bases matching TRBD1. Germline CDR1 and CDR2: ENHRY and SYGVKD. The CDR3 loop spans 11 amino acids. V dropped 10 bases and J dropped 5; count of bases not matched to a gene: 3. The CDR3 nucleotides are TGTGCCAGCAGGGGGCTTTATGGCTACACCTTC. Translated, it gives CASRGLYGYTF.

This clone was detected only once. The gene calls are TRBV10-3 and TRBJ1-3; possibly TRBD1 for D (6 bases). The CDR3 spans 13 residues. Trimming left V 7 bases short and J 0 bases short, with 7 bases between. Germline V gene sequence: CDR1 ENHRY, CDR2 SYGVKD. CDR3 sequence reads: CAIKDSSGNTIYF. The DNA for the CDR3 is TGTGCCATCAAGGACAGCTCTGGAAACACCATATATTTT.

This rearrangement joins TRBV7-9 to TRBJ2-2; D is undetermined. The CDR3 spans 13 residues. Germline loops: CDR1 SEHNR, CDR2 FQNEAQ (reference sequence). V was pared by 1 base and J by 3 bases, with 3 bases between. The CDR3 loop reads CASSLVDTGELFF. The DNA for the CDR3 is TGTGCCAGCAGCTTAGTAGACACCGGGGAGCTGTTTTTT. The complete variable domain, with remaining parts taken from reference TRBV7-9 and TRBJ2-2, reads DTGVSQNPRHKITKRGQNVTFRCDPISEHNRLYWYRQTLGQGPEFLTYFQNEAQLEKSRLLSDRFSAERPKGSFSTLEIQRTEQGDSAMYLCASSLVDTGELFFGEGSRLTVL.

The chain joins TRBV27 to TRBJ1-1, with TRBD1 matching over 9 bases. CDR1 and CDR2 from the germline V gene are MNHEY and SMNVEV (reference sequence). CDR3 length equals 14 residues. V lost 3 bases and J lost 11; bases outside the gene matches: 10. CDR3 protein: CASSLGNRGQGAFF. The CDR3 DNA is TGTGCCAGCAGTTTGGGGAACAGGGGGCAAGGGGCTTTCTTT.

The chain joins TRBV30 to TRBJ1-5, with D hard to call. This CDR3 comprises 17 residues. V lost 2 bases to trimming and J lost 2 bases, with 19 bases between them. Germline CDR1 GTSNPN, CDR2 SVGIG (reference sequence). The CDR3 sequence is CAWSHGSPGVRNQPQHF. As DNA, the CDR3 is TGTGCCTGGAGTCACGGCAGCCCGGGAGTCCGCAATCAGCCCCAGCATTTT.

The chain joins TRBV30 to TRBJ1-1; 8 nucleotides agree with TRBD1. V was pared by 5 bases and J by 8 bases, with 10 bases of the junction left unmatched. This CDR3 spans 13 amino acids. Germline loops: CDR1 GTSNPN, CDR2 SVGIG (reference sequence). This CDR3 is CAWGDDRGHEAFF. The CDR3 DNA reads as TGTGCCTGGGGGGACGACAGGGGCCACGAAGCTTTCTTT.

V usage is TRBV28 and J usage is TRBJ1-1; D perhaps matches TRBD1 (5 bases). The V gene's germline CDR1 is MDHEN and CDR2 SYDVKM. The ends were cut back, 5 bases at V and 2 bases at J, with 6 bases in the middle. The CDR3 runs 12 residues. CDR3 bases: TGTGCCAGCAGTGACAGAAACACTGAAGCTTTCTTT. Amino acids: CASSDRNTEAFF.

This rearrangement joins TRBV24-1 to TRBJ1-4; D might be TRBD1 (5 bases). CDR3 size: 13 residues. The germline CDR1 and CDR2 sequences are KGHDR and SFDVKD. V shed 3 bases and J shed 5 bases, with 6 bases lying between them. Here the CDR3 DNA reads TGTGCCACCAGTGATAGGGGCAATGAAAAACTGTTTTTT. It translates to CATSDRGNEKLFF.

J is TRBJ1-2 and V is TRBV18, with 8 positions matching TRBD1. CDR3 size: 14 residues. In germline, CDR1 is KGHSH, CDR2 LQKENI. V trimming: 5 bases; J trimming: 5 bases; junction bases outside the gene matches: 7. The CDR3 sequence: CASSSQGANYGYTF. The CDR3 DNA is TGTGCCAGCTCATCCCAGGGGGCGAATTATGGCTACACCTTC. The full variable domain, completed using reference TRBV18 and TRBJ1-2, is NAGVMQNPRHLVRRRGQEARLRCSPMKGHSHVYWYRQLPEEGLKFMVYLQKENIIDESGMPKERFSAEFPKEGPSILRIQQVVRGDSAAYFCASSSQGANYGYTFGSGTRLTVV.

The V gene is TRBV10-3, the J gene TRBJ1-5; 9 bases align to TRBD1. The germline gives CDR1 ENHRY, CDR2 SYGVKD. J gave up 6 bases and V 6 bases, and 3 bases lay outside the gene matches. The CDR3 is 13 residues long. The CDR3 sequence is CAIRGTGSQPQHF. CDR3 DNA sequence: TGTGCCATCAGAGGGACAGGGAGTCAGCCCCAGCATTTT.

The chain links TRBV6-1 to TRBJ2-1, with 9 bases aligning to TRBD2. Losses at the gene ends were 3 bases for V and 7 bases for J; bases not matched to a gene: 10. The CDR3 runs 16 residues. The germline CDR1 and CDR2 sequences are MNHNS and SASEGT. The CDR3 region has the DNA TGTGCCAGCAGTGAGTTGCGGCACGCGGGAGGGAATGAGCAGTTCTTC. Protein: CASSELRHAGGNEQFF.

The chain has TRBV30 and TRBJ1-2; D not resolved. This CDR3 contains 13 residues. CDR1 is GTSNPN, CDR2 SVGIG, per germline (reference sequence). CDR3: CASVRTLNYGYTF. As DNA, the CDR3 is TGTGCATCGGTTCGTACCCTTAACTATGGCTACACCTTC. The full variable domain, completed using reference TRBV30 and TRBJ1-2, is SQTIHQWPATLVQPVGSPLSLECTVEGTSNPNLYWYRQAAGRGLQLLFYSVGIGQISSEVPQNLSASRPQDRQFILSSKKLLLSDSGFYLCASVRTLNYGYTFGSGTRLTVV.

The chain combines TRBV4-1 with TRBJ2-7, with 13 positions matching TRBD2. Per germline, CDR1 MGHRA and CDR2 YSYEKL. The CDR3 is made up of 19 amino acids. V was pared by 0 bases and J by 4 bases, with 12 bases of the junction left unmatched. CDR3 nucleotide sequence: TGCGCCAGCAGCCAAGATATCGGACTAGCGGGGGTTCGCGGGTACGAGCAGTACTTC. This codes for CASSQDIGLAGVRGYEQYF.

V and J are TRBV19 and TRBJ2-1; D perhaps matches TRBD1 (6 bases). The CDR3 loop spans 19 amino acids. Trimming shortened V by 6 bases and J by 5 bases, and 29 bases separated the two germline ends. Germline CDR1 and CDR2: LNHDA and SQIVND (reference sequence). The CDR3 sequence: CASRSGRFLQGYPDNEQFF. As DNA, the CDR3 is TGTGCCAGTAGATCTGGGAGATTTCTACAGGGTTACCCCGACAATGAGCAGTTCTTC.

The CDR3 is CASSSDRGQGEQYF. The CDR3 DNA reads as TGTGCCAGTAGTTCAGACAGGGGGCAAGGCGAGCAGTACTTC. The chain couples TRBV19 to TRBJ2-7; TRBD1 matches 10 bases. Germline lookup yields CDR1 LNHDA and CDR2 SQIVND (reference sequence). There are 14 residues in the CDR3. The V segment lost 5 bases and the J segment 6 bases; nucleotides outside the gene matches: 7.

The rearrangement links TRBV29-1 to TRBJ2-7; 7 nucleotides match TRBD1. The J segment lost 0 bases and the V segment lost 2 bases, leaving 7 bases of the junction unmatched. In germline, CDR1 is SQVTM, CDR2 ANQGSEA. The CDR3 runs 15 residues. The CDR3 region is CSVESLTGISYEQYF. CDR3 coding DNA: TGCAGCGTTGAATCCCTGACAGGGATCTCCTACGAGCAGTACTTC.

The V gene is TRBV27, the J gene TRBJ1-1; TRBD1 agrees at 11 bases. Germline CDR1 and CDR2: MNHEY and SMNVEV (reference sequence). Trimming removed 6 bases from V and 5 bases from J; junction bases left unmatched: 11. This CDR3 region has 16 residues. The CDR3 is CASRPTSGTGGTEAFF. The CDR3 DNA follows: TGTGCCAGCAGACCTACTTCCGGGACAGGGGGGACTGAAGCTTTCTTT.

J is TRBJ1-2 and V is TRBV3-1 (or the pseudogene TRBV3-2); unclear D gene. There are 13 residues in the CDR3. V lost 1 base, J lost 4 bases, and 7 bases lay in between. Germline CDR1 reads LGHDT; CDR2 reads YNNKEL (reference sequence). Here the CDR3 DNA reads TGTGCCAGCAGCCAAGGGACTATCTATGGCTACACCTTC. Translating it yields CASSQGTIYGYTF.

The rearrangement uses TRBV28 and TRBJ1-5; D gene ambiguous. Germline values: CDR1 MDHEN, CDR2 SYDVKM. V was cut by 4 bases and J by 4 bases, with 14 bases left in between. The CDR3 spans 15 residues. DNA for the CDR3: TGTGCCAGCAGTTGGGAGGGTCCGGGAAATCAGCCCCAGCATTTT. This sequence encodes CASSWEGPGNQPQHF.

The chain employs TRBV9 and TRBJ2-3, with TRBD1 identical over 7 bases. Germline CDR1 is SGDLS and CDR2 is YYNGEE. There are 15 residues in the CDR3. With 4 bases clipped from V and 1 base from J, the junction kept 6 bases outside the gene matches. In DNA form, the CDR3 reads TGTGCCAGCAGCCAAGCTGGACAGGGCACAGATACGCAGTATTTT. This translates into CASSQAGQGTDTQYF. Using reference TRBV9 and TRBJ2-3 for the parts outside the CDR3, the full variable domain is DSGVTQTPKHLITATGQRVTLRCSPRSGDLSVYWYQQSLDQGLQFLIQYYNGEERAKGNILERFSAQQFPDLHSELNLSSLELGDSALYFCASSQAGQGTDTQYFGPGTRLTVL.

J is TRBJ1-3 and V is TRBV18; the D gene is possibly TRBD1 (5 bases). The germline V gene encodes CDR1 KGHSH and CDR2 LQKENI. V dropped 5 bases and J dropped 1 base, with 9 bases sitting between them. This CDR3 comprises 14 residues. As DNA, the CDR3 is TGTGCCAGCTCATCAGGGCATTCTGGAAACACCATATATTTT. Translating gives CASSSGHSGNTIYF.

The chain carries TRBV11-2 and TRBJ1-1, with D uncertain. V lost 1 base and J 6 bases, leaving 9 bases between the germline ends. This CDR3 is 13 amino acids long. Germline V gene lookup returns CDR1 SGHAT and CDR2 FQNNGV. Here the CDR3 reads CASSLGPGAEAFF. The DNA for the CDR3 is TGTGCCAGCAGCTTAGGCCCGGGTGCTGAAGCTTTCTTT.

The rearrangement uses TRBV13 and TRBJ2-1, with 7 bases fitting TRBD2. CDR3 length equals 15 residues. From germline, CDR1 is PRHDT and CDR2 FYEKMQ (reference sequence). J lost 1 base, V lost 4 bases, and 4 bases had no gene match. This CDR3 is CASSSGRGSYNEQFF. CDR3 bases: TGTGCCAGCAGCTCCGGGCGGGGGTCCTACAATGAGCAGTTCTTC. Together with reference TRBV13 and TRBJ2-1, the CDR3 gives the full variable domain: AAGVIQSPRHLIKEKRETATLKCYPIPRHDTVYWYQQGPGQDPQFLISFYEKMQSDKGSIPDRFSAQQFSDYHSELNMSSLELGDSALYFCASSSGRGSYNEQFFGPGTRLTVL.

CDR3: CAWSRGTGDTGELFF. The CDR3 DNA sequence: TGTGCCTGGAGTCGTGGGACAGGGGACACCGGGGAGCTGTTTTTT. The chain combines TRBV30 with TRBJ2-2; 10 bases are a match to TRBD1. J lost 3 bases, V lost 2 bases, and 3 bases had no gene match. The germline V gene encodes CDR1 GTSNPN and CDR2 SVGIG (reference sequence). This CDR3 has 15 amino acids.

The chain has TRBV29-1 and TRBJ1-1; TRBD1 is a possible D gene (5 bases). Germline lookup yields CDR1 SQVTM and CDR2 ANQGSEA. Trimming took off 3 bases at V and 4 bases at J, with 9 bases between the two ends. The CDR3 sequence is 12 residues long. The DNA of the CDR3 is TGCAGCGTTGATCCGGGGGGCACTGAAGCTTTCTTT. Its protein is CSVDPGGTEAFF.

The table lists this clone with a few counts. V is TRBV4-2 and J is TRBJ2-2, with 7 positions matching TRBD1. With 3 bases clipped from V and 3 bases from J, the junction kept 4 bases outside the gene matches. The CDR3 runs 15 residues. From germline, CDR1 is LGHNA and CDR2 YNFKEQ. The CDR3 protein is CASSQTDRDTGELFF. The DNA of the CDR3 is TGTGCCAGCAGCCAGACCGACAGGGACACCGGGGAGCTGTTTTTT.

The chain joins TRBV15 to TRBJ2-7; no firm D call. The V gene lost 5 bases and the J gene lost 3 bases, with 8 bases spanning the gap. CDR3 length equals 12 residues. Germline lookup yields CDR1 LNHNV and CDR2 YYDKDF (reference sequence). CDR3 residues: CATSQSGYEQYF. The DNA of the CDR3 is TGTGCCACCAGCCAATCAGGCTACGAGCAGTACTTC.

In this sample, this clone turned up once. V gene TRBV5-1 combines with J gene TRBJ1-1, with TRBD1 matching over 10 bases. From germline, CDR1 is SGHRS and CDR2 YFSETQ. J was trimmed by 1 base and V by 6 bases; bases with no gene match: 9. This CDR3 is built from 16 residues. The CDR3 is CASTDRDRGRNTEAFF. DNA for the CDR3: TGCGCCAGCACCGACCGGGACAGGGGACGGAACACTGAAGCTTTCTTT.